Listed here are 21 T cell receptor beta chains from one sample, sequenced in a study of OX40 agonist ivuxolimab in advanced cancers. Data came from immunoSEQ multiplex PCR; TCRdb stores just in-frame clones and leaves some out. The sample holds roughly 67,000 clones; more than 85% are singletons and the top ten take around 15%. The sample was CD4+ or CD8+ T cells sorted from blood, taken in a trial of the OX40 agonist ivuxolimab. The receptors stem from an adult with an advanced solid tumor such as melanoma, head and neck, liver or kidney cancer.

The CDR3 is CAISGLSGNSYNEQFF. The CDR3, as DNA: TGTGCCATCAGTGGACTTTCGGGGAACTCCTACAATGAGCAGTTCTTC. The J gene is TRBJ2-1, the V gene TRBV10-3, with D possibly TRBD2 on 5 matching bases. The CDR3 length is 16 residues. The ends were cut back, 4 bases at V and 0 bases at J, with 13 bases in the middle. Germline assignment: CDR1 ENHRY and CDR2 SYGVKD.

This clone was seen just once. V usage is TRBV9 and J usage is TRBJ2-1, with unresolved D. Per germline, CDR1 SGDLS and CDR2 YYNGEE. The CDR3 totals 15 residues. The V and J ends lost 0 bases and 0 bases respectively, with 7 bases between them. CDR3 nucleotides: TGTGCCAGCAGCGTAGGCACTACCTCCTACAATGAGCAGTTCTTC. This sequence encodes CASSVGTTSYNEQFF.

This clone was seen only once. The chain is built from TRBV12-5 and TRBJ2-5, with 8 bases identical to TRBD1. The J call may be incorrect, as the DNA end agrees better with TRBJ2-7. Per the germline V gene, CDR1 is LGHNT and CDR2 is FRNRAP. The CDR3 covers 15 residues. CDR3 bases: TGTGCTAGTGGTTTGGGGACAGGGAGCTCCTACGAGCAGTACTTC. Translated, it gives CASGLGTGSSYEQYF.

The V gene is TRBV7-6, the J gene TRBJ1-2, with 11 nucleotides matching TRBD1. Germline CDR1 reads SGHVS; CDR2 reads FNYEAQ. The CDR3 has 14 amino acids. J lost 4 bases, V lost 5 bases, and 3 bases had no gene match. The CDR3 DNA sequence: TGTGCCAGCAGCCTGGGACAGGGGGTCTATGGCTACACCTTC. This codes for CASSLGQGVYGYTF. The full variable domain, in which reference TRBV7-6 and TRBJ1-2 provide the parts outside the CDR3, is GAGVSQSPRYKVTKRGQDVALRCDPISGHVSLYWYRQALGQGPEFLTYFNYEAQQDKSGLPNDRFSAERPEGSISTLTIQRTEQRDSAMYRCASSLGQGVYGYTFGSGTRLTVV.

The rearrangement joins TRBV2 to TRBJ1-2; unclear D gene. The V and J ends lost 3 bases and 5 bases respectively, with 10 bases between them. This CDR3 region has 13 residues. Germline values: CDR1 SNHLY, CDR2 FYNNEI. The CDR3 coding sequence is TGTGCCAGCAGTGAGGAAAGGCCTTATGGCTACACCTTC. It codes for CASSEERPYGYTF.

This chain links TRBV25-1 with TRBJ2-4; 7 bases match TRBD2. The length of the CDR3 is 15 residues. After removal of 2 bases from V and 1 base from J, the junction contained 2 bases not matched to a gene. Germline V CDR1 and CDR2: MGHDK, SYGVNS. The CDR3 is CASSEDSGAKNIQYF. The CDR3 nucleotides read TGTGCCAGCAGTGAAGATAGCGGGGCCAAAAACATTCAGTACTTC.

For this clone: A junction boundary mismatches the germline segment, possibly from a read error. The DNA of the CDR3 is TGTGCCATCAGTGCGCCGGGTTCTGGAAACACCATATATTTT. Amino acids: CAISAPGSGNTIYF. The chain has TRBV6-1 and TRBJ1-3, with D unclear. Germline CDR1 and CDR2: MNHNS and SASEGT. The CDR3 has 14 residues.

The chain joins TRBV4-1 to TRBJ2-7; 8 bases match TRBD1. This CDR3 has 15 amino acids. J lost 2 bases, V lost 3 bases, and 6 bases had no gene match. Germline assignment: CDR1 MGHRA and CDR2 YSYEKL. As DNA, the CDR3 is TGCGCCAGCAGCCAGATACAGGGGGGACCCTACGAGCAGTACTTC. As protein: CASSQIQGGPYEQYF.

V is TRBV9 and J is TRBJ2-3, with 10 bases matching TRBD2. The germline gives CDR1 SGDLS, CDR2 YYNGEE. Unmatched junction bases numbered 6, after V lost 0 bases and J lost 5 bases. The CDR3 length is 16 residues. The CDR3 bases are TGTGCCAGCAGCGTAGAACCAGCGGGGGGGAAAGATACGCAGTATTTT. Its protein product is CASSVEPAGGKDTQYF. Full variable domain (outside the CDR3, taken from reference TRBV9 and TRBJ2-3): DSGVTQTPKHLITATGQRVTLRCSPRSGDLSVYWYQQSLDQGLQFLIQYYNGEERAKGNILERFSAQQFPDLHSELNLSSLELGDSALYFCASSVEPAGGKDTQYFGPGTRLTVL.

The rearrangement uses TRBV9 and TRBJ2-2, with 9 bases matching TRBD1. The V and J ends lost 4 bases and 4 bases, in that order; junction bases with no gene match: 8. The CDR3 contains 16 residues. Germline CDR1 reads SGDLS; CDR2 reads YYNGEE. The DNA for the CDR3 is TGTGCCAGCAGCACGGGACAGGGTCGGGGCACCGGGGAGCTGTTTTTT. Encoded protein: CASSTGQGRGTGELFF.

The V call is TRBV7-9, the J call TRBJ2-7, with D hard to call. Germline values: CDR1 SEHNR, CDR2 FQNEAQ (reference sequence). This CDR3 region has 15 residues. V shed 0 bases and J shed 2 bases, with 11 bases lying between them. The CDR3 nucleotides are TGTGCCAGCAGCTTAGCGTCCTCGGCAGCCTACGAGCAGTACTTC. The encoded protein is CASSLASSAAYEQYF.

The chain couples TRBV7-6 to TRBJ1-3, with D unclear. V lost 3 bases and J 4 bases, leaving 4 bases between the germline ends. This CDR3 is 12 amino acids long. CDR1 SGHVS and CDR2 FNYEAQ come from the germline V gene. In nucleotides, the CDR3 is TGTGCCAGCAGCTTGGAGGGAAACACCATATATTTT. Translated, it gives CASSLEGNTIYF.

The chain carries TRBV5-5 and TRBJ2-5; D not resolved. The CDR3 is made up of 14 amino acids. CDR1 is SGHKS and CDR2 is YYEKEE in the germline V gene (reference sequence). Trimming cost V 0 bases and J 1 base, with 7 bases left between them. The CDR3 nucleotides read TGTGCCAGCAGCTTGGGATCCCCCCAAGAGACCCAGTACTTC. It specifies CASSLGSPQETQYF.

The chain uses TRBV19 and TRBJ2-1, with D perhaps matching TRBD2 (6 bases). In germline, CDR1 is LNHDA, CDR2 SQIVND (reference sequence). Trimming stripped 4 bases from V and 0 bases from J, with 13 bases between. The CDR3 sequence is 16 residues long. The CDR3 coding sequence is TGTGCCAGTAGTACCTACGTCGGGAGCTCCTACAATGAGCAGTTCTTC. Its translation: CASSTYVGSSYNEQFF.

V is TRBV7-9 and J is TRBJ1-1, with D maybe TRBD1 (5 bases). Germline loops: CDR1 SEHNR, CDR2 FQNEAQ (reference sequence). V shed 5 bases and J shed 6 bases, with 22 bases lying between them. CDR3 size: 16 residues. CDR3 coding DNA: TGTGCCAGCAGCCCTAGAGGGACCGCCCGGCCCCCTGAAGCTTTCTTT. It encodes CASSPRGTARPPEAFF.

V is TRBV5-1 and J is TRBJ1-4, with D tentatively TRBD1 (6 bases). CDR3 length: 17 residues. Germline CDR1 reads SGHRS; CDR2 reads YFSETQ. V lost 1 base and J 4 bases, leaving 17 bases between the germline ends. This chain's CDR3 is CASSLPSSGVFNEKLFF. CDR3 in DNA: TGCGCCAGCAGCTTGCCTTCCTCAGGGGTGTTTAATGAAAAACTGTTTTTT.

The chain uses TRBV7-3 and TRBJ2-2, with D possibly TRBD1 on 5 matching bases. Germline CDR1 SGHTA, CDR2 FQGTGA. With 3 bases removed from V and 7 bases from J, the gap between germline ends came to 9 bases. The CDR3 contains 13 residues. Here the CDR3 reads CASSFLGHGELFF. CDR3 coding DNA: TGTGCCAGCAGCTTTTTGGGGCACGGGGAGCTGTTTTTT. Supplemented by reference TRBV7-3 and TRBJ2-2, the full variable domain reads GAGVSQTPSNKVTEKGKYVELRCDPISGHTALYWYRQSLGQGPEFLIYFQGTGAADDSGLPNDRFFAVRPEGSVSTLKIQRTERGDSAVYLCASSFLGHGELFFGEGSRLTVL.

This chain uses TRBV9 with TRBJ2-7; 7 nucleotides agree with TRBD2. V shed 4 bases, J shed 0 bases, and the junction held 13 bases outside the gene matches. Germline CDR1 is SGDLS and CDR2 is YYNGEE. The CDR3 runs to 17 residues. CDR3 nucleotide sequence: TGTGCCAGCAGCAAGCGGGACTCCGCGAGAAGCTCCTACGAGCAGTACTTC. Its translation: CASSKRDSARSSYEQYF.

This chain joins TRBV4-1 and TRBJ1-2; D is unresolved. From germline, CDR1 is MGHRA and CDR2 YSYEKL. There are 12 residues in the CDR3. Trimming took off 0 bases at V and 8 bases at J, with 7 bases between the two ends. The CDR3 DNA is TGCGCCAGCAGCCAAGAAGCAGTGGGCTACACCTTC. Its translation: CASSQEAVGYTF.

The V call is TRBV18, the J call TRBJ1-1; 9 bases map to TRBD1. CDR1 and CDR2 from the germline V gene are KGHSH and LQKENI. V lost 0 bases to trimming and J lost 5 bases; unmatched junction nucleotides: 7. CDR3 length equals 16 residues. The CDR3 sequence: CASSPPGQGPRTEAFF. CDR3 nucleotide sequence: TGTGCCAGCTCACCACCGGGACAGGGTCCGCGGACTGAAGCTTTCTTT.

This clone has only one observation. The chain couples TRBV13 to TRBJ2-5; TRBD2 might be the D (7 bases). CDR1 is PRHDT and CDR2 is FYEKMQ in the germline V gene (reference sequence). The CDR3 spans 12 residues. The V end was cut by 11 bases, the J end by 4 bases, with 14 bases between. CDR3: CARRGARETQYF. CDR3 DNA: TGTGCCCGTCGGGGGGCGCGAGAGACCCAGTACTTC. Combining the CDR3 with reference TRBV13 and TRBJ2-5 gives the whole variable domain AAGVIQSPRHLIKEKRETATLKCYPIPRHDTVYWYQQGPGQDPQFLISFYEKMQSDKGSIPDRFSAQQFSDYHSELNMSSLELGDSALYFCARRGARETQYFGPGTRLLVL.